A selection of T cell receptor beta chains follows, all from one sample in a study of OX40 agonist ivuxolimab in advanced cancers. Data came from immunoSEQ multiplex PCR; TCRdb stores just in-frame clones and leaves some out. The data hold more than 45,000 clones, with around four fifths observed a single time. Sequenced material: CD4+ or CD8+ T cells sorted from blood, taken in a trial of the OX40 agonist ivuxolimab. The receptors stem from an adult with an advanced solid tumor such as melanoma, head and neck, liver or kidney cancer. CDR3s include the opening cysteine and the closing phenylalanine or tryptophan. A D gene is named only where the DNA matches it firmly. Where a row states a size, it is once, few, many or the class of an expanded clone; other rows omit it.

.	TRBV9	TRBJ2-7	.	CASSVAGGKAYEQYF	TGTGCCAGCAGCGTTGCAGGGGGGAAAGCCTACGAGCAGTACTTC
TRBD2	TRBV15	TRBJ2-3	.	CATSRGLAGAMDTQYF	TGTGCCACCAGCAGAGGACTAGCGGGGGCAATGGATACGCAGTATTTT
.	TRBV2	TRBJ2-7	once	CASSKDRVNPWYEQYF	TGTGCCAGCAGCAAGGACAGAGTCAACCCCTGGTACGAGCAGTACTTC
.	TRBV9	TRBJ2-1	.	CASSVLGQNNEQFF	TGTGCCAGCAGCGTTCTCGGACAGAACAATGAGCAGTTCTTC
TRBD1	TRBV5-1	TRBJ2-2	.	CASSLGTGLNTGELFF	TGCGCCAGCAGCCTGGGGACAGGGCTAAACACCGGGGAGCTGTTTTTT
.	TRBV5-6	TRBJ1-2	few	CASSPGPDYGYTF	TGTGCCAGCAGCCCTGGGCCGGACTATGGCTACACCTTC
.	TRBV5-1	TRBJ2-1	.	CASSWSSGNEQFF	TGCGCCAGCAGCTGGTCTTCTGGCAATGAGCAGTTCTTC
.	TRBV11-2	TRBJ1-5	once	CASSLWGGGSQPQHF	TGTGCCAGCAGCTTATGGGGTGGGGGATCTCAGCCCCAGCATTTT
.	TRBV6-5	TRBJ2-1	.	CASSYQVGRGQFF	TGTGCCAGCAGTTACCAGGTCGGTAGGGGGCAGTTCTTC
TRBD1	TRBV2	TRBJ2-7	.	CASSFSSGTAYEQYF	TGTGCCAGCAGTTTTTCCTCCGGGACAGCCTACGAGCAGTACTTC
.	TRBV5-4	TRBJ1-1	.	CASSLEGLEAFF	TGTGCCAGCAGCTTGGAAGGCTTGGAAGCTTTCTTT
TRBD1	TRBV5-6	TRBJ2-2	.	CASRRTGETGELFF	TGTGCCAGCCGACGGACAGGGGAGACCGGGGAGCTGTTTTTT
.	TRBV20-1	TRBJ1-2	.	CSASRDGYTF	TGCAGTGCTAGTAGGGATGGCTACACCTTC
.	TRBV7-2	TRBJ1-6	.	CASSLGTNNSPLHF	TGTGCCAGCAGCTTAGGAACAAATAATTCACCCCTCCACTTT
.	TRBV7-3	TRBJ2-7	.	CASSLTGGATDEQYF	TGTGCCAGCAGCTTAACTGGGGGCGCGACGGACGAGCAGTACTTC
.	TRBV2	TRBJ2-7	once	CASSDIYEQYF	TGTGCCAGCAGCGACATCTACGAGCAGTACTTC
.	TRBV7-8	TRBJ2-3	.	CASSSRRGGTDTQYF	TGTGCCAGCAGCTCGCGAAGGGGGGGCACAGATACGCAGTATTTT
TRBD1	TRBV6-1	TRBJ1-1	.	CATGTGGVRNTEAFF	TGTGCCACCGGAACAGGGGGCGTCCGGAACACTGAAGCTTTCTTT
TRBD1	TRBV2	TRBJ1-4	.	CASMFWGQGASEKLFF	TGTGCCAGCATGTTTTGGGGGCAGGGGGCGTCTGAAAAACTGTTTTTT
TRBD1	TRBV6-5	TRBJ1-2	.	CASSYVRTGGNYGYTF	TGTGCCAGCAGTTACGTGAGGACAGGGGGTAACTATGGCTACACCTTC
.	TRBV5-4	TRBJ2-5	.	CASSFRGETQYF	TGTGCCAGCAGCTTTAGGGGGGAGACCCAGTACTTC
.	TRBV7-2	TRBJ2-5	.	CASSSISRAGAETQYF	TGTGCCAGCAGTAGTATTAGCAGGGCTGGGGCAGAGACCCAGTACTTC
TRBD1	TRBV28	TRBJ1-1	.	CASNGPGQGSGTEAFF	TGTGCCAGCAACGGTCCGGGACAGGGTTCGGGAACTGAAGCTTTCTTT
.	TRBV28	TRBJ1-6	few	CASSQTPGTLVSPLHF	TGTGCCAGCAGTCAGACTCCCGGGACCCTTGTGTCACCCCTCCACTTT
.	TRBV5-4	TRBJ1-1	.	CASSPRGAEAFF	TGTGCCAGCAGCCCCAGGGGAGCTGAAGCTTTCTTT
.	TRBV19	TRBJ1-1	.	CATIRGGTEAFF	TGTGCCACTATAAGAGGGGGGACTGAAGCTTTCTTT
.	TRBV5-1	TRBJ2-3	.	CASSATAASTDTQYF	TGCGCCAGCAGCGCGACAGCTGCTAGCACAGATACGCAGTATTTT
.	TRBV11-1	TRBJ2-5	.	CASSPGLQETQYF	TGTGCCAGCAGCCCCGGGCTTCAAGAGACCCAGTACTTC
.	TRBV27	TRBJ1-2	.	CASSFSWGAGYGYTF	TGTGCCAGCAGTTTTAGTTGGGGGGCAGGCTATGGCTACACCTTC
.	TRBV7-9	TRBJ1-4	.	CASAGLSNEKLFF	TGTGCCAGCGCTGGGCTGAGTAATGAAAAACTGTTTTTT
TRBD2	TRBV10-2	TRBJ2-1	few	CASSESWAGGYNEQFF	TGCGCCAGCAGTGAGTCCTGGGCGGGGGGGTACAATGAGCAGTTCTTC
.	TRBV7-9	TRBJ2-5	.	CASSQGPTKSETQYF	TGTGCCAGCAGCCAAGGGCCCACCAAGTCGGAGACCCAGTACTTC
.	TRBV18	TRBJ2-7	.	CASSPDTLEQYF	TGTGCCAGCTCTCCGGACACCCTCGAGCAGTACTTC
TRBD2	TRBV11-2	TRBJ2-1	.	CASSFSSGGPSSYNEQFF	TGTGCCAGCTCTTTCTCTAGCGGGGGGCCGAGCTCCTACAATGAGCAGTTCTTC
TRBD1	TRBV19	TRBJ1-2	.	CASHRQGANYGYTF	TGTGCCAGTCACCGACAGGGGGCAAACTATGGCTACACCTTC
TRBD2	TRBV19	TRBJ2-1	.	CASTLLAGGPNEQFF	TGTGCCAGTACTTTACTAGCGGGGGGGCCGAATGAGCAGTTCTTC
TRBD1	TRBV7-2	TRBJ2-2	.	CASSLAPLGRGHTGELFF	TGTGCCAGCAGCTTAGCTCCGCTCGGCAGGGGGCACACCGGGGAGCTGTTTTTT
TRBD1	TRBV5-1	TRBJ2-3	.	CASSFSGTGATDTQYF	TGCGCCAGCAGCTTCTCCGGGACAGGGGCCACAGATACGCAGTATTTT
.	TRBV7-6	TRBJ1-5	few	CASSLGHTSNQPQHF	TGTGCCAGCAGCCTTGGACACACTAGCAATCAGCCCCAGCATTTT
.	TRBV5-1	TRBJ2-3	few	CASRLGTRTDTQYF	TGCGCCAGCAGGCTTGGGACGCGCACAGATACGCAGTATTTT
.	TRBV2	TRBJ2-3	once	CASSESLWGSTDTQYF	TGTGCCAGCAGTGAAAGTTTGTGGGGAAGCACAGATACGCAGTATTTT
TRBD2	TRBV6-4	TRBJ2-1	.	CASSDSILAGGMNEQFF	TGTGCCAGCAGTGACTCGATACTAGCGGGGGGTATGAATGAGCAGTTCTTC
TRBD1	TRBV5-1	TRBJ1-5	.	CASSLGTDDQPQHF	TGCGCCAGCAGCCTAGGGACAGACGATCAGCCCCAGCATTTT
.	TRBV28	TRBJ2-7	few	CASTGVLTYEQYF	TGTGCCAGCACTGGGGTGCTTACCTACGAGCAGTACTTC
TRBD1	TRBV15	TRBJ2-7	.	CATSRDWLGQGSSYEQYF	TGTGCCACCAGCAGAGATTGGTTGGGACAGGGCAGCTCCTACGAGCAGTACTTC
.	TRBV6-1	TRBJ2-3	.	CASRGRVGTDTQYF	TGTGCCAGCAGGGGCAGGGTTGGCACAGATACGCAGTATTTT
TRBD1	TRBV10-2	TRBJ1-6	.	CASRNRGTGTHSPLHF	TGCGCCAGCAGGAACAGGGGGACAGGGACTCATTCACCCCTCCACTTT
.	TRBV7-9	TRBJ1-6	.	CASSQGDSPLHF	TGTGCCAGCAGCCAGGGTGATTCACCCCTCCACTTT
.	TRBV6-1	TRBJ1-3	.	CASTGQSAGNTIYF	TGTGCCAGCACTGGACAGAGCGCTGGAAACACCATATATTTT
TRBD1	TRBV11-2	TRBJ2-3	.	CASSLAQGAGTDTQYF	TGTGCCAGCAGCTTAGCTCAGGGGGCCGGGACAGATACGCAGTATTTT
.	TRBV6-1	TRBJ2-7	.	CASSESLGSSYEQYF	TGTGCCAGCAGTGAAAGTCTCGGATCCTCCTACGAGCAGTACTTC
.	TRBV11-3	TRBJ1-5	.	CASSDTYNQPQHF	TGTGCCAGCAGCGACACTTACAATCAGCCCCAGCATTTT
.	TRBV4-1	TRBJ2-3	once	CASSHALGTDTQYF	TGCGCCAGCAGCCACGCCCTGGGCACAGATACGCAGTATTTT
TRBD1	TRBV14	TRBJ2-2	.	CASSQVKDRASGELFF	TGTGCCAGCAGCCAAGTGAAGGACAGGGCTTCCGGGGAGCTGTTTTTT
.	TRBV19	TRBJ2-7	.	CASSQSSFYEQYF	TGTGCCAGTAGTCAGAGCAGCTTCTACGAGCAGTACTTC
.	TRBV7-9	TRBJ1-6	medium-sized	CASSRSPGFNSPLHF	TGTGCCAGCAGTCGAAGTCCAGGGTTTAATTCACCCCTCCACTTT
.	TRBV11-2	TRBJ1-2	.	CASSLSGNYGYTF	TGTGCCAGCAGCTTATCAGGGAACTATGGCTACACCTTC
.	TRBV5-1	TRBJ1-1	.	CASSLGPANTEAFF	TGCGCCAGCAGCCTGGGACCGGCGAACACTGAAGCTTTCTTT
.	TRBV7-2	TRBJ1-1	.	CASSLEGGGALFMNTEAFF	TGTGCCAGCAGCTTAGAGGGGGGCGGGGCCCTCTTCATGAACACTGAAGCTTTCTTT